The source of this T cell receptor (beta chain) is a study of blood T cell repertoires in COVID-19. Study context: Sites in the United States, Italy and Spain provided acute and convalescent COVID-19 samples. T cells, B-cell-depleted T cells, or PBMCs provided the cDNA or gDNA that served as material.

Methods used by the authors: Researchers report that nucleated cell counts were estimated from reference gene primer amplification. Sequenced by immunoSEQ multiplex PCR; TCRdb stores in-frame clones only, minus some. V, J and clone size reflect that table, while D and trimming were determined from the DNA. The table records approximately 44,000 clones, around three quarters of them present only once. This clone was seen more than once but under ten times. Between the trimmed V and J ends, which lost 3 bases and 2 bases, there was a span of 7 bases. Germline CDR1 SGHNT, CDR2 YYREEE (reference sequence). CDR3 length: 13 amino acids.

The chain is built from TRBV5-4 and TRBJ2-3; D is unclear. The clonotype comes from a woman aged 80 or over with acute or convalescent COVID-19. The sample was peripheral blood. CDR3 in DNA: TGTGCCAGCAGCTCTGAACACACAGATACGCAGTATTTT. It is translated as CASSSEHTDTQYF.